This is a list of T cell receptor beta chains from one sample in a study of response to subunit inactivated influenza vaccine. TCRdb re-called the RT-PCR reads through MiXCR, storing one row per CDR3 protein. The table has approximately 490,000 distinct CDR3 sequences, approximately 7.2% seen once. The material sequenced was PBMCs from blood, taken around 25 months after vaccination. The source is a man aged 50-75 years who received an inactivated influenza vaccine. CDR3s include the opening cysteine and the closing phenylalanine or tryptophan. Fields, in order: V gene, J gene, D gene, CDR3 length, clone size, CDR3 protein, CDR3 DNA. A D gene is named only where the DNA matches it firmly. Rows give clone size only sometimes, using once, few, many, or a class for an expanded clone.

TRBV29-1	TRBJ2-3	NA	14	few	CSVTGRYGTDTQYF	TGCAGCGTCACCGGACGGTACGGCACAGATACGCAGTATTTT
TRBV20-1	TRBJ2-7	TRBD2	14	NA	CSVNGLAGGYEQYF	TGCAGTGTTAACGGACTAGCGGGAGGGTACGAGCAGTACTTC
TRBV7-2	TRBJ1-3	NA	12	NA	CASSLPVGPIYF	TGTGCCAGCAGCTTACCCGTAGGTCCCATATATTTT
TRBV28	TRBJ2-7	TRBD1	13	NA	CASYRQGAYEQYF	TGTGCCAGCTACCGACAGGGTGCCTACGAGCAGTACTTC
TRBV30	TRBJ2-3	NA	13	NA	CASKRPPVDTQYF	TGTGCCTCAAAGCGGCCCCCGGTAGATACGCAGTATTTT
TRBV3-1	TRBJ2-1	NA	13	NA	CASTPGRESEQFF	TGTGCCAGCACCCCTGGACGGGAGAGTGAGCAGTTCTTC
TRBV12-3/TRBV12-4	TRBJ2-3	NA	15	NA	CASSLALGGMDTQYF	TGTGCCAGCAGTTTAGCCCTGGGGGGAATGGATACGCAGTATTTT
TRBV4-2	TRBJ2-7	NA	15	few	CASSQQWAEGYEQYF	TGTGCCAGCAGCCAACAATGGGCCGAAGGGTACGAGCAGTACTTC
TRBV6-1	TRBJ1-1	TRBD1	14	few	CASSAKGAGTEAFF	TGTGCCAGCAGTGCAAAGGGGGCAGGTACTGAAGCTTTCTTT
TRBV20-1	TRBJ2-7	NA	14	few	CSASRGTVYYEQYF	TGCAGTGCTAGTCGGGGGACAGTTTACTACGAGCAGTACTTC
TRBV29-1	TRBJ2-7	NA	12	few	CSVERGPSEQYF	TGCAGCGTTGAACGGGGGCCGTCCGAGCAGTACTTC
TRBV4-1	TRBJ2-7	NA	16	few	CASSQTDSPSIYEQYF	TGCGCCAGCAGCCAAACTGACAGTCCTTCCATCTACGAGCAGTACTTC
TRBV9	TRBJ2-1	TRBD2	16	few	CASSPIGTSGRTEQFF	TGTGCCAGCAGCCCCATCGGGACTAGCGGGAGGACGGAGCAGTTCTTC
TRBV5-1	TRBJ2-1	TRBD2	16	many	CASRLEGTSNYNEQFF	TGCGCCAGCAGATTGGAGGGGACTAGCAACTACAATGAGCAGTTCTTC
TRBV7-2	TRBJ2-5	TRBD1	15	many	CASSPQLDRQETQYF	TGTGCCAGCAGCCCACAACTGGACAGGCAAGAGACCCAGTACTTC
TRBV10-3	TRBJ1-3	NA	13	many	CAIRGGAGNTIYF	TGTGCCATCAGAGGAGGCGCTGGAAACACCATATATTTT
TRBV5-1	TRBJ2-3	NA	16	NA	CASSLGPQGRTDTQYF	TGCGCCAGCAGCTTGGGCCCCCAGGGGAGGACAGATACGCAGTATTTT
TRBV7-9	TRBJ2-7	NA	12	NA	CASSGGRYEQYF	TGTGCCAGCAGCGGGGGGCGTTACGAGCAGTACTTC
TRBV5-6	TRBJ1-6	TRBD1	15	NA	CASSLSGGYHSPLHF	TGTGCCAGCAGCTTGTCAGGGGGCTACCATTCACCCCTCCACTTT
TRBV5-1	TRBJ2-1	NA	14	few	CASDYGGVSGEQFF	TGCGCCAGCGACTATGGGGGTGTGAGCGGTGAGCAGTTCTTC
TRBV7-9	TRBJ2-1	TRBD2	15	few	CASSLSRLAANEQFF	TGTGCCAGCAGCTTAAGTAGGCTAGCGGCCAATGAGCAGTTCTTC
TRBV7-8	TRBJ2-7	NA	13	NA	CASSLVETYEQYF	TGTGCCAGCAGCTTAGTAGAGACCTACGAGCAGTACTTC
TRBV11-2	TRBJ1-1	NA	13	NA	CASGAGVDTEAFF	TGTGCCAGCGGAGCAGGGGTCGACACTGAAGCTTTCTTT
TRBV5-1	TRBJ1-6	NA	14	NA	CASSLWGSVSPLHF	TGCGCCAGCAGCCTCTGGGGGTCCGTTTCACCCCTCCACTTT
TRBV20-1	TRBJ2-1	TRBD2	14	NA	CSARGTSGADEQFF	TGCAGTGCTAGAGGCACTAGCGGGGCCGATGAGCAGTTCTTC
TRBV6-2/TRBV6-3	TRBJ2-1	NA	16	once	CASSNRVRLTNNEQFF	TGTGCCAGCAGTAATCGGGTGCGACTCACCAACAATGAGCAGTTCTTC
TRBV11-2	TRBJ1-1	NA	13	many	CASSPQWSTEAFF	TGTGCCAGCAGCCCCCAGTGGAGCACTGAAGCTTTCTTT
TRBV7-2	TRBJ2-7	NA	14	NA	CASSFVGTAYEQYF	TGTGCCAGCAGCTTCGTCGGGACCGCGTACGAGCAGTACTTC
TRBV29-1	TRBJ2-7	TRBD2	13	few	CSVRLAGGYEQYF	TGCAGCGTCCGACTAGCGGGAGGCTACGAGCAGTACTTC
TRBV6-1	TRBJ2-5	TRBD2	15	NA	CASIDGGRARETQYF	TGTGCCAGCATAGATGGCGGGAGGGCTCGTGAGACCCAGTACTTC
TRBV20-1	TRBJ2-5	TRBD2	14	few	CSARDAGGGETQYF	TGCAGTGCTAGAGACGCGGGAGGAGGGGAGACCCAGTACTTC
TRBV7-9	TRBJ2-7	TRBD1	15	few	CASSLGFAGGYEQYF	TGTGCCAGCAGCTTAGGATTCGCAGGGGGCTACGAGCAGTACTTC
TRBV19	TRBJ2-3	NA	16	few	CATRGPGGPSTDTQYF	TGTGCCACCCGAGGCCCCGGGGGCCCTAGCACAGATACGCAGTATTTT
TRBV29-1	TRBJ1-1	NA	14	NA	CSVGRGALNTEAFF	TGCAGCGTTGGGAGGGGGGCGTTGAACACTGAAGCTTTCTTT
TRBV24-1	TRBJ2-1	NA	15	few	CATSEPGGRRNEQFF	TGTGCCACCAGTGAACCGGGGGGCAGACGCAATGAGCAGTTCTTC
TRBV5-1	TRBJ2-6	TRBD1	19	NA	CASSQRPPGQASGANVLTF	TGCGCCAGCAGTCAAAGGCCCCCGGGACAGGCCTCTGGGGCCAACGTCCTGACTTTC
TRBV4-3	TRBJ2-1	NA	16	many	CASSQDPVGTYNEQFF	TGCGCCAGCAGCCAAGACCCTGTAGGAACCTACAATGAGCAGTTCTTC
TRBV24-1	TRBJ2-1	NA	16	NA	CATSDFGVGSYNEQFF	TGTGCCACCAGTGATTTCGGGGTGGGGTCCTACAATGAGCAGTTCTTC
TRBV5-4	TRBJ2-1	NA	14	few	CASSSQTGRDEQFF	TGTGCCAGCAGCTCGCAGACAGGCAGGGATGAGCAGTTCTTC
TRBV5-8	TRBJ2-3	NA	12	many	CASSLAREARYF	TGTGCCAGCAGCTTGGCCCGGGAAGCAAGGTATTTT